This TCR beta chain emerged from a study of T cells in Graves' hyperthyroidism and ophthalmopathy. Study-level information: Pretreatment peripheral blood was obtained at initial diagnosis.

This clonotype showed up many times. Its cognate antigen is unknown. V was cut by 8 bases and J by 1 base, with 10 bases left in between. Germline assignment: CDR1 SNHLY and CDR2 FYNNEI. The CDR3 is 13 amino acids. Patients counted as stable if ophthalmopathy did not develop within 18 months. The authors obtained PBMCs from more than 9.5 ml of fresh peripheral blood. RNA transcripts were the template for amplifying TCR beta CDR3 regions. RT-PCR in the first round (using the HTBI primer set) targeted the TCR CDR3. Each CDR3 protein is one row after TCRdb ran MiXCR on the multiplex PCR reads. The table has 550,000 to 800,000 distinct CDR3 sequences, approximately 16% seen once. Study observations and caveats: Also found in blood were most expanded thyroid clonotypes above 0.001.

The receptor's source is a man aged 18 to 29 with Graves' hyperthyroidism. The sequenced sample was blood. The chain recombines TRBV2 with TRBJ2-3; either TRBD1 or TRBD2 may supply D (5 bases each). As DNA, the CDR3 is TGTGCCAGCCTCGGGACGGGCACAGATACGCAGTATTTT. Protein sequence: CASLGTGTDTQYF.